This is a list of T cell receptor beta chains from one sample in a study of CD8+ T cells in alopecia areata. The repertoire was sequenced with immunoSEQ multiplex PCR; TCRdb's copy has only in-frame clones and lacks some. The top ten clones hold approximately 25% of a sample with 130,000 to 150,000 clones, about four fifths of them seen once. The input for sequencing was CD8+ T cells sorted from blood, taken at week 4, from a patient treated with tofacitinib. The receptors shown here come from a human donor with alopecia areata. Both conserved end residues are part of each CDR3. Fields, in order: clone size, J gene, V gene, D gene, CDR3 protein, CDR3 DNA. D genes are given only for firm matches. Size is stated for part of the rows, as once, few or many counts, or as a class when the clone is expanded.

few | TRBJ2-1 | TRBV4-1 | TRBD2 | CASSQEGSGGYNEQFF | TGCGCCAGCAGCCAAGAAGGTAGCGGGGGATACAATGAGCAGTTCTTC
. | TRBJ2-7 | TRBV30 | . | CAWSKAGSPYEQYF | TGTGCCTGGAGTAAGGCGGGAAGTCCCTACGAGCAGTACTTC
. | TRBJ2-2 | TRBV5-1 | TRBD2 | CASSSSTSGEQVGELFF | TGCGCCAGCAGCTCGTCGACTAGCGGGGAGCAGGTCGGGGAGCTGTTTTTT
once | TRBJ2-1 | TRBV4-3 | . | CASSQGGYGRGYYEQFF | TGCGCCAGCAGCCAAGGAGGGTACGGGCGGGGTTACTATGAGCAGTTCTTC
. | TRBJ1-6 | TRBV19 | . | CASTRETYNSPLHF | TGTGCCAGTACGAGGGAAACCTATAATTCACCCCTCCACTTT
once | TRBJ2-1 | TRBV7-2 | . | CASSLEDHEQFF | TGTGCCAGCAGCTTAGAAGACCATGAGCAGTTCTTC
few | TRBJ2-5 | TRBV7-9 | . | CASSLAAQWETQYF | TGTGCCAGCAGCTTAGCCGCCCAGTGGGAGACCCAGTACTTC
. | TRBJ2-1 | TRBV11-2 | . | CASSLQEPNNEQFF | TGTGCCAGCAGCTTACAGGAGCCCAACAATGAGCAGTTCTTC
. | TRBJ2-7 | TRBV4-3 | . | CASSSGGPEQYF | TGCGCCAGCAGTTCTGGGGGGCCCGAGCAGTACTTC
. | TRBJ2-5 | TRBV7-2 | TRBD2 | CASSLELAGETQYF | TGTGCCAGCAGCTTAGAATTAGCGGGAGAGACCCAGTACTTC
. | TRBJ2-5 | TRBV25-1 | . | CASSSRGAQETQYF | TGTGCCAGCAGTAGCAGGGGTGCTCAAGAGACCCAGTACTTC
. | TRBJ2-3 | TRBV7-9 | . | CASSPNTGEKDTNTQYF | TGTGCCAGCAGCCCAAATACGGGGGAAAAGGACACAAATACGCAGTATTTT
. | TRBJ1-1 | TRBV7-2 | . | CASSSSGGYTEAFF | TGTGCCAGCAGCTCCTCGGGGGGATACACTGAAGCTTTCTTT
. | TRBJ2-2 | TRBV6-1 | . | CASSRTSATGELFF | TGTGCCAGCAGTCGTACATCGGCCACCGGGGAGCTGTTTTTT
. | TRBJ1-5 | TRBV15 | . | CATSTRVSNQPQHF | TGTGCCACCAGCACCAGGGTGAGCAATCAGCCCCAGCATTTT
. | TRBJ2-7 | TRBV7-9 | . | CASSLGAYEQYF | TGTGCCAGCAGCTTAGGTGCCTACGAGCAGTACTTC
few | TRBJ2-7 | TRBV29-1 | . | CSVVGGSYEQYF | TGCAGCGTTGTAGGGGGCTCCTACGAGCAGTACTTC
. | TRBJ2-3 | TRBV6-4 | TRBD2 | CASTASGGPSTDTQYF | TGTGCCAGCACCGCTAGCGGGGGGCCTAGCACAGATACGCAGTATTTT
. | TRBJ1-4 | TRBV27 | . | CASSLMGRITDNEKLFF | TGTGCCAGCAGTTTAATGGGACGTATCACAGATAATGAAAAACTGTTTTTT
. | TRBJ2-5 | TRBV13 | . | CASSLRHRGKETQYF | TGTGCCAGCAGCTTACGTCATAGGGGAAAAGAGACCCAGTACTTC
. | TRBJ2-5 | TRBV7-7 | . | CASSLHPAGEYQETQYF | TGTGCTAGCAGCTTACATCCTGCAGGGGAGTACCAAGAGACCCAGTACTTC
. | TRBJ1-1 | TRBV6-1 | TRBD1 | CASKPGQGGGTEAFF | TGTGCCAGCAAACCGGGACAGGGTGGGGGCACTGAAGCTTTCTTT
once | TRBJ2-7 | TRBV7-9 | . | CASSFDSYEQYF | TGTGCCAGCAGCTTTGACAGCTACGAGCAGTACTTC